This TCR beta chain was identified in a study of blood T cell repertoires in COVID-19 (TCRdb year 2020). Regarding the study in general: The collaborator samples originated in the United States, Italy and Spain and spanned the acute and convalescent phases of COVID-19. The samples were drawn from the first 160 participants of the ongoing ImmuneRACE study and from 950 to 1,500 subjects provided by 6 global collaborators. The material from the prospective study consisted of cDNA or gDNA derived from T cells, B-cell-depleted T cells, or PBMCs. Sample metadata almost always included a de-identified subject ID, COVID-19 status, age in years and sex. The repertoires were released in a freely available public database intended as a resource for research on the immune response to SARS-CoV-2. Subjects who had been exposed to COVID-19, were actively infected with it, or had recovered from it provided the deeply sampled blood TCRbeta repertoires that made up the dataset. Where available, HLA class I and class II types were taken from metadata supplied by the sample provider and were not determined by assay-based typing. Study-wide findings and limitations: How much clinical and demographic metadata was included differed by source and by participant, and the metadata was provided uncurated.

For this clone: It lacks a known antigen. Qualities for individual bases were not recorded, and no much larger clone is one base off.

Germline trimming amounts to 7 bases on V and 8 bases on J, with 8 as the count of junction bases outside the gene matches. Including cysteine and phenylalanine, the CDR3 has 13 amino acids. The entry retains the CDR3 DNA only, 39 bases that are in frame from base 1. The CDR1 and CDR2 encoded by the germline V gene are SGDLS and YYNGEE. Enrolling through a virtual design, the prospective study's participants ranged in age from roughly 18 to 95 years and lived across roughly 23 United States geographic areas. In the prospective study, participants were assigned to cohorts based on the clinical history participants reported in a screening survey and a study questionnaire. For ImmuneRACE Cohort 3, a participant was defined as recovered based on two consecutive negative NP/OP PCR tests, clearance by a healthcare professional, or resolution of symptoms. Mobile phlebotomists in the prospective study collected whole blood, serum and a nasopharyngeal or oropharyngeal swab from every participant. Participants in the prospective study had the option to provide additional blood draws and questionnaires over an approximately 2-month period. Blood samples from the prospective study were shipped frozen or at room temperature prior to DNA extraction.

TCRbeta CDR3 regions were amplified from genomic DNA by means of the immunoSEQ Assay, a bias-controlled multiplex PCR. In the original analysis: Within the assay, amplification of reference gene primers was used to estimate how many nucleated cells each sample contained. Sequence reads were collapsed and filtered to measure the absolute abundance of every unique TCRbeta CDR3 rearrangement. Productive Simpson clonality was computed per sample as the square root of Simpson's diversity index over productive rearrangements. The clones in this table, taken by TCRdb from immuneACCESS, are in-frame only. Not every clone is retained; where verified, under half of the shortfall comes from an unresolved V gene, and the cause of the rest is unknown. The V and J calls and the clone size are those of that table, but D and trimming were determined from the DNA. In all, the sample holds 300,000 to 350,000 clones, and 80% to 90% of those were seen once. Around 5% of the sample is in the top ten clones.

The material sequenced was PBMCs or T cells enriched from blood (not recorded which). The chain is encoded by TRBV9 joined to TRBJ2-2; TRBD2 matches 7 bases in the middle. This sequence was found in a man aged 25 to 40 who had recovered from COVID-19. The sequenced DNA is TGTGCCAGCGACGGACTAGACGGTGGGGAGCTGTTTTTT. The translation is CASDGLDGGELFF.